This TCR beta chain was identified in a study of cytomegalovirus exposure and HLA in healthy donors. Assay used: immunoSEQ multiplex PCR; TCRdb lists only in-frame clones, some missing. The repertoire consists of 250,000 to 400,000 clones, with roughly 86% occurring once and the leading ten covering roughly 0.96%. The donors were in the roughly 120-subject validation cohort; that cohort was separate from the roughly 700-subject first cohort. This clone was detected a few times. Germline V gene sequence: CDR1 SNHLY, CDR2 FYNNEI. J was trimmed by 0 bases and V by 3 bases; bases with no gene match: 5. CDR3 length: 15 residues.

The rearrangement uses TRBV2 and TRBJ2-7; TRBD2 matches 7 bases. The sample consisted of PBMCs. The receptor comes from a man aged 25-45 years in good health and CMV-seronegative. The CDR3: CASSEGGGYSYEQYF. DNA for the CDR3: TGTGCCAGCAGTGAGGGCGGGGGTTACTCCTACGAGCAGTACTTC.